This TCR beta chain was sequenced during a study of blood T cell repertoires in COVID-19. The wider study: In Cohort 3, a recovered donor had either two negative PCRs, clearance, or symptom resolution. T cells, B-cell-depleted T cells, or PBMCs supplied cDNA or gDNA. The United States, Italy and Spain provided the acute and convalescent COVID-19 samples.

Cohort placement rested on clinical history that participants reported themselves. This clone was found once. This table comes from immunoSEQ multiplex PCR, and its TCRdb copy is limited to in-frame clones, with some not included. Counted here are some 300,000 clones, 85% to 90% occurring once; the ten biggest clones make up over 2%. The clonotype was recovered from a woman aged 55 to 70 in a cohort exposed to, infected with or recovered from COVID-19 (not recorded which). Sample: PBMCs or T cells enriched from blood (not recorded which).

The DNA for the CDR3 is TGTGCCAGCAGCGGCGGGACTATCTCTGGAAACACCATATATTTT. This encodes CASSGGTISGNTIYF. V gene TRBV9 combines with J gene TRBJ1-3; TRBD1 might be the D (5 bases). Germline CDR1 reads SGDLS; CDR2 reads YYNGEE. V lost 3 bases and J lost 0, with 10 bases in between. The CDR3 runs to 15 residues.